Following are 27 T cell receptor beta chains from one sample sequenced in a study of blood T cell repertoires in COVID-19 (dated by TCRdb to about 2020). Library creation used the immunoSEQ multiplex PCR assay. This is the immuneACCESS table as TCRdb keeps it, with only in-frame sequences that have V and J called. A part of the clones is gone; compared with another copy, unresolved V genes explain less than half, and the rest is unexplained. The sample table records approximately 69,000 clones; around four fifths of these occur just once. Approximately 20% of the sample is taken by the ten largest. What was sequenced was peripheral blood. Source of these receptors: a man aged 60 to 69 with acute or convalescent COVID-19.

CDR3 in amino acids: CATRSGTSGQETQYF. Written as DNA, the CDR3 is TGTGCCACCCGGTCCGGGACTAGCGGGCAAGAGACCCAGTACTTC. J is TRBJ2-5 and V is TRBV6-5, with TRBD2 identical over 12 bases. CDR3 size: 15 residues. After removal of 10 bases from V and 2 bases from J, the junction contained 8 bases not matched to a gene. Germline V gives CDR1 MNHEY, CDR2 SVGAGI.

The chain links TRBV28 to TRBJ1-4; the D is unclear. This CDR3 contains 14 residues. Germline CDR1 and CDR2: MDHEN and SYDVKM. V dropped 6 bases and J dropped 3 bases, with 11 bases sitting between them. Here the CDR3 reads CASRLGGANEKLFF. The DNA of the CDR3 is TGTGCCAGCAGACTCGGAGGTGCTAATGAAAAACTGTTTTTT.

This clone was seen more than once but under ten times. The rearrangement joins TRBV5-1 to TRBJ2-2; TRBD1 might be the D (5 bases). Germline CDR1 reads SGHRS; CDR2 reads YFSETQ. The CDR3 consists of 13 residues. Trimming cost V 0 bases and J 9 bases, with 9 bases left between them. The CDR3 protein is CASSLGQGRELFF. CDR3 nucleotide sequence: TGCGCCAGCAGCTTGGGTCAGGGAAGGGAGCTGTTTTTT.

This rearrangement joins TRBV12-3 or TRBV12-4 to TRBJ2-7; 7 bases line up with TRBD1. With 5 bases clipped from V and 5 bases from J, the junction kept 3 bases outside the gene matches. The CDR3 is made up of 12 amino acids. The CDR3 bases are TGTGCCAGCAGTCTGACAGGGAACGAGCAGTACTTC. It codes for CASSLTGNEQYF.

This chain connects TRBV3-1 (or the pseudogene TRBV3-2) to TRBJ1-2; D may be TRBD1 (6 bases). Trimming took off 3 bases at V and 1 base at J, with 15 bases between the two ends. Per the germline V gene, CDR1 is LGHDT and CDR2 is YNNKEL (reference sequence). This CDR3 region has 16 residues. In DNA, the CDR3 is TGTGCCAGCAGCCAGGATGTGGGGGCAATTAACTATGGCTACACCTTC. It is translated as CASSQDVGAINYGYTF.

This rearrangement joins TRBV30 to TRBJ1-2; 7 positions agree with TRBD1. The germline V gene encodes CDR1 GTSNPN and CDR2 SVGIG (reference sequence). The CDR3 runs 12 residues. V dropped 3 bases and J dropped 8; count of bases not matched to a gene: 6. This CDR3 is CAWRQGGRGYTF. CDR3 nucleotide sequence: TGTGCCTGGAGGCAGGGGGGCCGAGGCTACACCTTC.

This chain uses TRBV14 with TRBJ2-2; tentatively, D is TRBD2 (6 bases). This CDR3 is built from 15 residues. Germline-derived CDR1 and CDR2 are SGHDN and FVKESK. The V and J ends lost 3 bases and 6 bases respectively, with 14 bases between them. The CDR3 region is CASSQDIGRAGELFF. The CDR3 coding sequence is TGTGCCAGCAGCCAGGATATCGGGAGAGCCGGGGAGCTGTTTTTT.

J is TRBJ2-3 and V is TRBV7-2; tentatively, D is TRBD2 (5 bases). The V gene's germline CDR1 is SGHTA and CDR2 FQGNSA. CDR3 length equals 16 residues. The ends were cut back, 1 base at V and 0 bases at J, with 11 bases in the middle. The CDR3 is CASSLGASPSTDTQYF. CDR3 in DNA: TGTGCCAGCAGCTTAGGGGCTAGCCCTAGCACAGATACGCAGTATTTT.

This clone has more than one count but fewer than ten. This sequence joins TRBV6-5 and TRBJ1-2; D remains ambiguous. Germline assignment: CDR1 MNHEY and CDR2 SVGAGI. V gave up 0 bases and J gave up 1 base, with 12 bases separating them. The CDR3 length is 16 residues. The DNA of the CDR3 is TGTGCCAGCAGTTACTCGGGCTTCCTCGGTAACTATGGCTACACCTTC. Amino acid sequence: CASSYSGFLGNYGYTF.

V usage is TRBV7-6 and J usage is TRBJ2-2, with D uncertain. CDR1 SGHVS and CDR2 FNYEAQ come from the germline V gene. The CDR3 loop spans 15 amino acids. The V end was cut by 0 bases, the J end by 2 bases, with 7 bases between. Written as DNA, the CDR3 is TGTGCCAGCAGCTTAGCGGCGGATAACACCGGGGAGCTGTTTTTT. This gives the protein CASSLAADNTGELFF. Using reference TRBV7-6 and TRBJ2-2 for the parts outside the CDR3, the full variable domain is GAGVSQSPRYKVTKRGQDVALRCDPISGHVSLYWYRQALGQGPEFLTYFNYEAQQDKSGLPNDRFSAERPEGSISTLTIQRTEQRDSAMYRCASSLAADNTGELFFGEGSRLTVL.

The chain has TRBV2 and TRBJ2-7; a possible D gene is TRBD1 (5 bases). Deletions cut 3 bases from V and 5 bases from J, with 14 bases between. Germline-derived CDR1 and CDR2 are SNHLY and FYNNEI. The CDR3 totals 14 residues. The CDR3 DNA reads as TGTGCCAGCAGTGACAGCAGGGTGGGGAACGAGCAGTACTTC. It translates to CASSDSRVGNEQYF. Looking up the rest from reference TRBV2 and TRBJ2-7 gives the full variable domain: EPEVTQTPSHQVTQMGQEVILRCVPISNHLYFYWYRQILGQKVEFLVSFYNNEISEKSEIFDDQFSVERPDGSNFTLKIRSTKLEDSAMYFCASSDSRVGNEQYFGPGTRLTVT.

Concerning this clone: This sample includes further DNA sequences coding for the same CDR3. This chain joins TRBV27 and TRBJ2-6; D is ambiguous. The germline gives CDR1 MNHEY, CDR2 SMNVEV (reference sequence). Trimming shortened V by 3 bases and J by 1 base, and 4 bases separated the two germline ends. The CDR3 covers 14 residues. CDR3 amino acids: CASSFLSGANVLTF. CDR3 nucleotides: TGTGCCAGCAGTTTCCTTTCTGGGGCCAACGTCCTGACTTTC.

The V call is TRBV5-1, the J call TRBJ2-3, with D perhaps TRBD1 (5 bases). The length of the CDR3 is 15 residues. Deletions cut 5 bases from V and 3 bases from J, with 16 bases between. Germline CDR1 reads SGHRS; CDR2 reads YFSETQ. The CDR3 is CASRTQGRGTDTQYF. CDR3 sequence (DNA): TGCGCCAGCAGGACCCAGGGAAGGGGAACAGATACGCAGTATTTT.

The chain is built from TRBV19 and TRBJ1-5; D unclear. The ends were cut back, 1 base at V and 4 bases at J, with 8 bases in the middle. The CDR3 has 14 amino acids. Germline CDR1 LNHDA, CDR2 SQIVND (reference sequence). CDR3 nucleotide sequence: TGTGCCAGTAGTATAGGTGCGGGAAATCAGCCCCAGCATTTT. This encodes CASSIGAGNQPQHF.

The rearrangement uses TRBV30 and TRBJ1-2; no definite D call. The CDR3 has 12 residues. CDR1 is GTSNPN and CDR2 is SVGIG in the germline V gene (reference sequence). The V end was cut by 3 bases, the J end by 3 bases, with 8 bases between. As DNA, the CDR3 is TGTGCCTGGAGCTTCGGAGACTATGGCTACACCTTC. Protein: CAWSFGDYGYTF.

The J gene is TRBJ1-2, the V gene TRBV18, with TRBD1 as a possible D gene (5 bases). CDR1 is KGHSH and CDR2 is LQKENI in the germline V gene. V was cut by 1 base and J by 8 bases, with 14 bases left in between. This CDR3 contains 14 residues. CDR3 in DNA: TGTGCCAGCTCACCACTGACAGAGATGGTGGGCTACACCTTC. Its translation: CASSPLTEMVGYTF.

The rearrangement links TRBV5-5 to TRBJ2-7; 7 bases fit TRBD1. Looked up from germline, CDR1 is SGHKS and CDR2 is YYEKEE (reference sequence). V gave up 3 bases and J gave up 6 bases; unmatched junction bases: 6. CDR3 length equals 13 residues. The CDR3 nucleotides are TGTGCCAGCAGCTACCGACAGGGCGGCGAGCAGTACGTC. It encodes CASSYRQGGEQYV.

The chain recombines TRBV30 with TRBJ1-6; D gene uncertain. Between the trimmed V and J ends, which lost 4 bases and 7 bases, there was a span of 11 bases. The germline V gene encodes CDR1 GTSNPN and CDR2 SVGIG (reference sequence). The CDR3 is made up of 13 amino acids. The CDR3 loop is CAWKAEDNSPLHF. CDR3 coding DNA: TGTGCCTGGAAAGCGGAGGACAATTCACCCCTCCACTTT.

The chain links TRBV5-4 to TRBJ2-5; 8 nucleotides match TRBD2. V lost 2 bases and J lost 3; bases outside the gene matches: 6. The CDR3 consists of 15 residues. Germline CDR1 reads SGHNT; CDR2 reads YYREEE (reference sequence). The CDR3 loop is CASSFGGAGEETQYF. The DNA of the CDR3 is TGTGCCAGCAGCTTCGGGGGGGCCGGGGAAGAGACCCAGTACTTC.

The V and J genes are TRBV5-1 and TRBJ1-1; 10 nucleotides align to TRBD1. CDR1 is SGHRS and CDR2 is YFSETQ in the germline V gene. There are 13 residues in the CDR3. J lost 12 bases, V lost 4 bases, and 9 bases had no gene match. This chain's CDR3 is CASSGGQGFITFF. The CDR3 nucleotides are TGCGCCAGCAGCGGGGGACAGGGGTTTATTACTTTCTTT.

By sample fraction, this clone is medium-sized (0.01 to 0.1%). V is TRBV7-9 and J is TRBJ1-2; the D is unclear. Germline V gives CDR1 SEHNR, CDR2 FQNEAQ (reference sequence). The CDR3 length is 12 residues. Trimming removed 1 base from V and 13 bases from J, with 13 bases in between. CDR3 protein: CASSLDRSLGTF. For the CDR3, the DNA is TGTGCCAGCAGCTTAGACAGATCACTGGGCACCTTC.

This sequence joins TRBV12-3 or TRBV12-4 and TRBJ2-5, with D possibly being TRBD1 (5 bases). Trimming left V 2 bases short and J 5 bases short, with 9 bases between. The CDR3 runs 13 residues. As DNA, the CDR3 is TGTGCCAGCAGTTTACAGGGATACGAGACCCAGTACTTC. Translating it yields CASSLQGYETQYF.

The chain joins TRBV10-3 to TRBJ2-1, with a possible D match to TRBD1 (6 bases). V was shortened by 2 bases and J by 5 bases, with 13 bases between the two germline ends. Germline CDR1 is ENHRY and CDR2 is SYGVKD. The CDR3 has 15 amino acids. The CDR3 loop is CAISEADRLDNEQFF. DNA of the CDR3: TGTGCCATCAGTGAGGCCGACAGGTTGGACAATGAGCAGTTCTTC.

V gene TRBV24-1 combines with J gene TRBJ2-1; 7 bases are a match to TRBD2. Losses at the gene ends were 3 bases for V and 4 bases for J; bases not matched to a gene: 8. The CDR3 loop spans 16 amino acids. Germline CDR1 and CDR2: KGHDR and SFDVKD. CDR3 nucleotides: TGTGCCACCAGTGATGCCCTAGCGGAACAATACAATGAGCAGTTCTTC. Protein: CATSDALAEQYNEQFF.

J is TRBJ1-2 and V is TRBV14; D uncertain. CDR1 and CDR2 (germline): SGHDN, FVKESK. The CDR3 runs to 13 residues. The V and J ends lost 0 bases and 1 base respectively, with 3 bases between them. The chain's CDR3 is CASSQDLNYGYTF. The CDR3 DNA reads TGTGCCAGCAGCCAAGACCTTAACTATGGCTACACCTTC.

The rearrangement joins TRBV11-2 to TRBJ2-7; 9 positions match TRBD2. The CDR3 consists of 15 residues. V trimming: 5 bases; J trimming: 4 bases; junction bases outside the gene matches: 9. CDR1 and CDR2 (germline): SGHAT, FQNNGV. CDR3: CASSPRLAERYEQYF. Written as DNA, the CDR3 is TGTGCCAGCAGCCCGAGACTAGCGGAGCGTTACGAGCAGTACTTC.

The gene calls are TRBV29-1 and TRBJ2-3; D is unclear. Germline CDR1 and CDR2: SQVTM and ANQGSEA. The CDR3 consists of 14 residues. Trimming left V 7 bases short and J 4 bases short, with 18 bases between. The CDR3 nucleotides read TGCAGCGGACGGAAAGGAGCTTCCTCAGATACGCAGTATTTT. Translating it yields CSGRKGASSDTQYF.